The rows below give T cell receptor beta chains drawn from one sample of a study of cytomegalovirus exposure and HLA in healthy donors. The repertoire was sequenced with immunoSEQ multiplex PCR; TCRdb's copy has only in-frame clones and lacks some. This table has about 230,000 clones, approximately 82% appearing once. The sample comprised PBMCs. Receptors originate from a woman in her thirties or forties in good health and CMV-seronegative. CDR3s include the opening cysteine and the closing phenylalanine or tryptophan. D genes are given only for firm matches. Some rows mark clone size as missing; the rest say once, few, many or name a class of expanded clone.

.,TRBV30,.,TRBJ2-7,CAWSVSSAYEQYF,TGTGCCTGGAGTGTGAGCAGCGCCTACGAGCAGTACTTC
.,TRBV9,few,TRBJ2-5,CASSVASHYQETQYF,TGTGCCAGCAGCGTAGCGTCCCACTACCAAGAGACCCAGTACTTC
TRBD2,TRBV29-1,.,TRBJ2-7,CSVRGTSGGPYEQYF,TGCAGCGTTCGAGGAACTAGCGGGGGGCCCTACGAGCAGTACTTC
.,TRBV5-5,.,TRBJ1-5,CASSLGPNQPQHF,TGTGCCAGCAGCTTGGGGCCCAATCAGCCCCAGCATTTT
TRBD1,TRBV4-2,many,TRBJ1-4,CASSPGEGAFNEKLFF,TGTGCCAGCAGCCCGGGCGAGGGGGCCTTTAATGAAAAACTGTTTTTT
TRBD2,TRBV6-5,.,TRBJ2-1,CASSPGGDYHEQFF,TGTGCCAGCAGTCCCGGGGGGGACTACCATGAGCAGTTCTTC
TRBD1,TRBV5-1,once,TRBJ1-1,CASSWGGQANTEAFF,TGCGCCAGCAGCTGGGGGGGACAGGCGAACACTGAAGCTTTCTTT
TRBD2,TRBV11-3,.,TRBJ2-1,CASSPVAGGRYDEQFF,TGTGCCAGCAGCCCTGTAGCGGGGGGGCGCTATGATGAGCAGTTCTTC
TRBD2,TRBV5-1,once,TRBJ2-1,CASSLGLAGYNEQFF,TGCGCCAGCAGCTTGGGACTAGCGGGGTACAATGAGCAGTTCTTC
.,TRBV10-3,.,TRBJ1-6,CAIGGGSRSPLHF,TGTGCCATAGGGGGAGGGTCGCGGTCACCCCTCCACTTT
.,TRBV27,.,TRBJ2-1,CASSLSGDWNEQFF,TGTGCCAGCAGTTTGTCCGGGGATTGGAATGAGCAGTTCTTC
.,TRBV18,once,TRBJ1-3,CASSPLEKGTGNTIYF,TGTGCCAGCTCACCCCTGGAGAAGGGGACTGGAAACACCATATATTTT
.,TRBV5-4,.,TRBJ2-1,CASSLRGSEQFF,TGTGCCAGCAGCTTGAGGGGTAGTGAGCAGTTCTTC
TRBD2,TRBV2,.,TRBJ2-5,CASRRTGGQETQYF,TGTGCCAGCAGGCGTACGGGGGGACAAGAGACCCAGTACTTC
TRBD2,TRBV30,once,TRBJ2-5,CAWSPRGRGIRQETQYF,TGTGCCTGGAGTCCCCGCGGGCGGGGGATCCGGCAAGAGACCCAGTACTTC
.,TRBV18,.,TRBJ1-4,CASCQRQNEGKLFF,TGTGCCAGCTGCCAGAGACAGAATGAAGGAAAACTGTTTTTT
TRBD1,TRBV28,.,TRBJ2-7,CASSLTGSSLQGSYEQYF,TGTGCCAGCAGCCTGACAGGGTCCTCCCTACAGGGGTCCTACGAGCAGTACTTC
.,TRBV7-7,.,TRBJ2-5,CASSFIVSGPPGETQYF,TGTGCTAGCAGCTTTATAGTGAGCGGGCCCCCCGGAGAGACCCAGTACTTC
TRBD2,TRBV9,.,TRBJ2-7,CASSETSGPSYEQYF,TGTGCCAGCAGCGAGACTAGCGGGCCTTCCTACGAGCAGTACTTC
.,TRBV6-6,.,TRBJ1-4,CASSYGTREKLFF,TGTGCCAGCAGTTACGGGACAAGAGAAAAACTGTTTTTT
.,TRBV12-5,.,TRBJ1-2,CASGTDRRGTF,TGTGCTAGTGGAACAGACAGGCGAGGCACCTTC
.,TRBV6-1,.,TRBJ2-5,CASSEEVPGIGETQYF,TGTGCCAGCAGTGAAGAGGTGCCCGGGATTGGGGAGACCCAGTACTTC
.,TRBV19,.,TRBJ1-2,CASSIEVSRDYTF,TGTGCCAGTAGTATAGAAGTCTCCCGGGACTACACCTTC
TRBD1,TRBV9,many,TRBJ2-7,CASSATGTGYYEQYF,TGTGCCAGCAGCGCGACCGGGACAGGGTACTACGAGCAGTACTTC
TRBD1,TRBV2,.,TRBJ2-2,CAIRDRPNTGELFF,TGTGCCATCCGGGACAGACCGAACACCGGGGAGCTGTTTTTT
.,TRBV2,.,TRBJ1-2,CASSDGTLSNYGYTF,TGTGCCAGCAGTGACGGGACACTATCTAACTATGGCTACACCTTC
TRBD1,TRBV15,.,TRBJ2-3,CATSSRTGDDPQYF,TGTGCCACCAGCTCCCGGACAGGGGACGATCCGCAGTATTTT
TRBD2,TRBV9,.,TRBJ2-1,CASSAGGTSYNEQFF,TGTGCCAGCAGCGCCGGCGGGACTAGCTACAATGAGCAGTTCTTC
TRBD2,TRBV2,.,TRBJ2-3,CASSVETSGGPWTDTQYF,TGTGCCAGCAGTGTCGAGACTAGCGGGGGACCTTGGACAGATACGCAGTATTTT
TRBD1,TRBV7-2,.,TRBJ1-5,CASSPWTGAGNQPQHF,TGTGCCAGCAGCCCCTGGACAGGGGCAGGGAATCAGCCCCAGCATTTT
TRBD1,TRBV27,once,TRBJ1-2,CASRPRGPGGYTF,TGTGCCAGCCGTCCCAGGGGGCCTGGGGGCTACACCTTC
.,TRBV5-4,.,TRBJ2-5,CASTPRGQETQYF,TGTGCCAGCACCCCCAGGGGCCAAGAGACCCAGTACTTC
TRBD1,TRBV18,.,TRBJ1-1,CASSPSLGTESVNTEAFF,TGTGCCAGCTCACCTAGTCTGGGGACAGAGTCGGTGAACACTGAAGCTTTCTTT
TRBD2,TRBV5-6,once,TRBJ2-3,CASSGLAGARTDTQYF,TGTGCCAGCAGCGGACTAGCGGGGGCCCGCACAGATACGCAGTATTTT
TRBD2,TRBV11-2,.,TRBJ2-1,CASGRVAGGFAEQFF,TGTGCCAGCGGTAGAGTAGCGGGGGGGTTCGCTGAGCAGTTCTTC
TRBD1,TRBV5-1,.,TRBJ2-7,CASSAGQGNSEQYF,TGCGCCAGCAGCGCGGGACAGGGAAACTCCGAGCAGTACTTC
.,TRBV30,.,TRBJ1-2,CAWRGGIQSEGYTF,TGTGCCTGGCGAGGGGGAATCCAATCAGAGGGCTACACCTTT
.,TRBV7-9,.,TRBJ1-1,CASSPSEEAFF,TGTGCCAGCAGCCCGAGTGAGGAAGCTTTCTTT
.,TRBV29-1,.,TRBJ2-1,CSVEKGTYNEQFF,TGCAGCGTTGAAAAAGGGACTTACAATGAGCAGTTCTTC
.,TRBV5-6,.,TRBJ2-3,CASSLPQGTDTQYF,TGTGCCAGCAGCTTGCCGCAGGGCACAGATACGCAGTATTTT
.,TRBV11-3,.,TRBJ2-7,CASSPDSPPYEQYF,TGTGCCAGCAGCCCGGACAGTCCCCCCTACGAGCAGTACTTC
.,TRBV18,.,TRBJ2-5,CASSPWFECIRGETQYF,TGTGCCAGCTCACCATGGTTTGAGTGTATACGGGGGGAGACCCAGTACTTC
TRBD1,TRBV6-5,.,TRBJ1-2,CASSPGTGGDYGYTF,TGTGCCAGCAGTCCCGGGACAGGGGGTGACTATGGCTACACCTTC
.,TRBV9,.,TRBJ1-6,CASSVGVAEGSPLHF,TGTGCCAGCAGCGTAGGCGTAGCGGAGGGGTCACCCCTCCACTTT
TRBD1,TRBV10-3,few,TRBJ2-7,CAISERTGDEQYF,TGTGCCATCAGTGAGCGGACAGGCGACGAGCAGTACTTC
TRBD2,TRBV7-3,.,TRBJ2-1,CASSLMTHPLAGGRNEQFF,TGTGCCAGCAGCTTAATGACCCACCCCCTAGCGGGGGGTAGAAATGAGCAGTTCTTC
TRBD1,TRBV6-5,.,TRBJ1-1,CASTSTGGYTEAFF,TGTGCCAGCACCTCGACAGGGGGCTACACTGAAGCTTTCTTT
.,TRBV6-6,.,TRBJ2-7,CASTRGVSYEQYF,TGTGCCAGCACCAGGGGAGTTTCCTACGAGCAGTACTTC
TRBD2,TRBV4-2,.,TRBJ2-3,CASSQETTKRGTDTQYF,TGTGCCAGCAGCCAAGAAACAACGAAGCGGGGGACAGATACGCAGTATTTT
TRBD1,TRBV4-1,.,TRBJ2-5,CASSQRTGGAETQYF,TGCGCCAGCAGCCAAAGGACAGGGGGCGCGGAGACCCAGTACTTC
.,TRBV18,.,TRBJ1-1,CASSPAEVNTEAFF,TGTGCCAGCTCACCCGCGGAGGTGAACACTGAAGCTTTCTTT
TRBD2,TRBV7-8,.,TRBJ2-6,CASSYPGLAGDSGANVLTF,TGTGCCAGCAGCTACCCGGGACTAGCGGGAGACTCTGGGGCCAACGTCCTGACTTTC
TRBD1,TRBV5-4,.,TRBJ2-3,CASSWDRGADTQYF,TGTGCCAGCAGCTGGGACAGGGGGGCAGATACGCAGTATTTT
TRBD1,TRBV5-6,few,TRBJ2-3,CASSRRDRVVRVDTQYF,TGTGCCAGCAGCCGTAGGGACAGGGTGGTGCGGGTAGATACGCAGTATTTT